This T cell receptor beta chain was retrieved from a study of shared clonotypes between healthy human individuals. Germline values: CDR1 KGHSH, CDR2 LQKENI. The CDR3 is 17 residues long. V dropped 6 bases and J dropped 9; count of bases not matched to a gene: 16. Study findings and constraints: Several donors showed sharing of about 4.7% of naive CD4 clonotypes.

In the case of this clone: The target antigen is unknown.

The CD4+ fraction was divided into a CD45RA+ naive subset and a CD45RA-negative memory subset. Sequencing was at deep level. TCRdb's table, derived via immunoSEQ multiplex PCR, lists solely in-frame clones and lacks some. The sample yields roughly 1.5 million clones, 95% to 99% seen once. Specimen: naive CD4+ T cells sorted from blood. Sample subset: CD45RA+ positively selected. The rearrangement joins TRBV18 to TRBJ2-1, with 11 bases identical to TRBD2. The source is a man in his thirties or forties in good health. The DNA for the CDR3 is TGTGCCAGCTCGCGGCGGGTCGGGCCTAGCGGGAGGATTGAGCAGTTCTTC. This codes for CASSRRVGPSGRIEQFF.